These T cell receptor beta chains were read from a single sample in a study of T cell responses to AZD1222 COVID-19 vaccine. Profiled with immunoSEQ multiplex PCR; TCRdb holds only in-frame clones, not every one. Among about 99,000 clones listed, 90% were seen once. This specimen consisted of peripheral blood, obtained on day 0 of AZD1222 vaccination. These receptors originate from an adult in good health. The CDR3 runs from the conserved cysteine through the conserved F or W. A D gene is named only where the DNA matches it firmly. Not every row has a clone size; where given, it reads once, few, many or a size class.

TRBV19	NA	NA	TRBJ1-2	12	CASSRREGGYTF	TGTGCCAGTAGTCGCAGGGAAGGAGGCTACACCTTC
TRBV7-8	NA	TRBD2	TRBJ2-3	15	CASSLLAGGPDTQYF	TGTGCCAGCAGCTTACTAGCGGGGGGGCCAGATACGCAGTATTTT
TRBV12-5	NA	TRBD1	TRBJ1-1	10	CGGVDREAFF	TGTGGGGGCGTGGACAGGGAGGCTTTCTTT
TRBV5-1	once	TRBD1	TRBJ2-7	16	CASSLAWDRGTYEQYF	TGCGCCAGCAGCTTGGCTTGGGACAGAGGTACCTACGAGCAGTACTTC
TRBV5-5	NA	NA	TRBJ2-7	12	CASSLAGGEQYF	TGTGCCAGCAGCTTGGCAGGGGGGGAGCAGTACTTC
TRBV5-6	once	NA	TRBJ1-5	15	CASSFRGASNQPQHF	TGTGCCAGCAGCTTCCGTGGGGCTAGCAATCAGCCCCAGCATTTT
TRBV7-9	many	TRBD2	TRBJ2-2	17	CASGAPRTSGDTGELFF	TGTGCCAGCGGAGCCCCAAGGACTAGCGGGGACACCGGGGAGCTGTTTTTT
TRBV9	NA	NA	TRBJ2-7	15	CASSVGTGVAYEQYF	TGTGCCAGCAGCGTAGGTACAGGAGTAGCCTACGAGCAGTACTTC
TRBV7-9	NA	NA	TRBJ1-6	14	CASSRNDPNSPLHF	TGTGCCAGCAGTCGGAATGACCCCAATTCACCCCTCCACTTT
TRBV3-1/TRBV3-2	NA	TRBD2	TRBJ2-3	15	CASSILAGRTDTQYF	TGTGCCAGCAGCATTCTAGCGGGGCGCACAGATACGCAGTATTTT
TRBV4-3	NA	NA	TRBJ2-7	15	CASSQGQGLPDEQYF	TGCGCCAGCAGCCAAGGGCAGGGCCTTCCCGACGAGCAGTACTTC
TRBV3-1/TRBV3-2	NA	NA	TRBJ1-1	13	CASSYGRYTEAFF	TGTGCCAGCAGCTACGGCCGTTACACTGAAGCTTTCTTT
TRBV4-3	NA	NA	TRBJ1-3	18	CASSQDLPRAGSGNTIYF	TGCGCCAGCAGCCAAGATCTGCCCAGGGCAGGCTCTGGAAACACCATATATTTT
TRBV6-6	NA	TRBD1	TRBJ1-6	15	CASSYGTVYNSPLHF	TGTGCCAGCAGTTACGGGACAGTTTACAATTCACCCCTCCACTTT
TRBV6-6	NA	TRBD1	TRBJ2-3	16	CASSRGQGATSDTQYF	TGTGCCAGCAGTCGTGGACAGGGGGCGACGTCAGATACGCAGTATTTT
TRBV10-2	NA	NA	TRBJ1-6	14	CASKREDGNSPLHF	TGCGCCAGCAAAAGGGAAGATGGTAACTCACCCCTCCACTTT
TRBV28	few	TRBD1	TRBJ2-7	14	CASRRDRVPYEQYF	TGTGCCAGCAGGAGGGACAGGGTGCCCTACGAGCAGTACTTC
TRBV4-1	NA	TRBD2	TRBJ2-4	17	CASSTPGLALAKNIQYF	TGCGCCAGCAGCACTCCGGGACTAGCGTTAGCCAAAAACATTCAGTACTTC